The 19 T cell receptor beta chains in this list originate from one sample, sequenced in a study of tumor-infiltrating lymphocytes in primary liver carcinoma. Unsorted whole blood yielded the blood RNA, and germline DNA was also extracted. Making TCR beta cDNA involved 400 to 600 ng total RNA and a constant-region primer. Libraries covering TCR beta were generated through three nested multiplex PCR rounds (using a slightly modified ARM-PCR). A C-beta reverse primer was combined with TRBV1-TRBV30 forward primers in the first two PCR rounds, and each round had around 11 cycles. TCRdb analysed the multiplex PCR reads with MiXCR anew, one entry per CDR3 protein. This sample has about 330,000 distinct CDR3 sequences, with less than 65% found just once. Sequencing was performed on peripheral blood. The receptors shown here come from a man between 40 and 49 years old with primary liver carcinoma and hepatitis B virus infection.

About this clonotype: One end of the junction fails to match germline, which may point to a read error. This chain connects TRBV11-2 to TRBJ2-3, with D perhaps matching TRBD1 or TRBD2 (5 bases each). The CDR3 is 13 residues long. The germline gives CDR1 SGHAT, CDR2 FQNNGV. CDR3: CASSSGPTDTQSF. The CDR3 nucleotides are TGTGCCAGCAGCTCGGGGCCCACAGATACGCAGTCTTTT.

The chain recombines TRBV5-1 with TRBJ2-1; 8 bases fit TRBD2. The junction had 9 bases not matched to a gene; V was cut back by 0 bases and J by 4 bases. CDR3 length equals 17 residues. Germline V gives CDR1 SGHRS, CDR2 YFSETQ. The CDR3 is CASSLGIVAGLYNEQFF. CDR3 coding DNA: TGCGCCAGCAGCTTGGGAATTGTAGCGGGATTGTACAATGAGCAGTTCTTC. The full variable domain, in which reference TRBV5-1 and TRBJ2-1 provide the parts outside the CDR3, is KAGVTQTPRYLIKTRGQQVTLSCSPISGHRSVSWYQQTPGQGLQFLFEYFSETQRNKGNFPGRFSGRQFSNSRSEMNVSTLELGDSALYLCASSLGIVAGLYNEQFFGPGTRLTVL.

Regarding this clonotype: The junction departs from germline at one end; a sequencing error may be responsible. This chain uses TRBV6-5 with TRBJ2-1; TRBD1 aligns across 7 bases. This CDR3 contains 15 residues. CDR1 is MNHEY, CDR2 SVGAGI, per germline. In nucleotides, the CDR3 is TGTGCCAGCAGGCCGGGACAGAGCTCCTACAATGAGCAGTTATTC. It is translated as CASRPGQSSYNEQLF.

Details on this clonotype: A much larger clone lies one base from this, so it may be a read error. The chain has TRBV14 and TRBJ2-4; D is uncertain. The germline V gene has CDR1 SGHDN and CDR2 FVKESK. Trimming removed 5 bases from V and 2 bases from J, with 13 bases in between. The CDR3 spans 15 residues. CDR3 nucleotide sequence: TGTGCCAGCAGCTCTTCTTCAAGCTCCAAAAACATTCAGTACTTC. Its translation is CASSSSSSSKNIQYF.

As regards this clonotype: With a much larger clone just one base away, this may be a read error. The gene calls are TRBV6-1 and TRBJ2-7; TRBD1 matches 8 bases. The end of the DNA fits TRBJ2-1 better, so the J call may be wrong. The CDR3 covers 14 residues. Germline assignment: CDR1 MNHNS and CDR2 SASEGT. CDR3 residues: CASSELTGVGEQFF. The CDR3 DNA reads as TGTGCCAGCAGTGAGTTGACAGGGGTGGGCGAGCAGTTCTTC.

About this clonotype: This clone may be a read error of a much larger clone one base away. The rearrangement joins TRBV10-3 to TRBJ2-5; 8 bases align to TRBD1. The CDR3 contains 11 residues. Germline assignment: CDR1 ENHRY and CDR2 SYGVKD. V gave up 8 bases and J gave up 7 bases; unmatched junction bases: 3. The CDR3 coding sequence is TGTGCCATCGGGGGGACAGGGACCCAGTACTTC. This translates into CAIGGTGTQYF.

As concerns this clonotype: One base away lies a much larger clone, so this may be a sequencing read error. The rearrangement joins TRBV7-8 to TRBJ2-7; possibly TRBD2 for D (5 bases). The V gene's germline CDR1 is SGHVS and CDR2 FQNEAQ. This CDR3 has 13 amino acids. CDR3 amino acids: CTSSLARQNEQYF. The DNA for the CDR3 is TGTACCAGCAGCTTAGCGCGGCAGAACGAGCAGTACTTC.

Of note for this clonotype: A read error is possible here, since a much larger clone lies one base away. CDR3 amino acids: CASFLNDYTF. DNA for the CDR3: TGTGCCAGCTTTCTTAATGACTACACCTTC. The J gene is TRBJ1-2, the V gene TRBV6-1; no firm D call. The V and J ends lost 8 bases and 10 bases respectively, with 11 bases between them. The V gene's germline CDR1 is MNHNS and CDR2 SASEGT. This CDR3 contains 10 residues.

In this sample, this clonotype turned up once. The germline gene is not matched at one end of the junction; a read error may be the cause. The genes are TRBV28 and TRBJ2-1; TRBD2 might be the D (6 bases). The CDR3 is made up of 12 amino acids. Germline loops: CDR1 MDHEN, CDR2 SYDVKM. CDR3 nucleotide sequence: TGTGCCAGCCCTGGGCGGGATAATGAGAAGTTCTTC. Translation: CASPGRDNEKFF. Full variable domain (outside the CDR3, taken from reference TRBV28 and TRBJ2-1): DVKVTQSSRYLVKRTGEKVFLECVQDMDHENMFWYRQDPGLGLRLIYFSYDVKMKEKGDIPEGYSVSREKKERFSLILESASTNQTSMYLCASPGRDNEKFFGPGTRLTVL.

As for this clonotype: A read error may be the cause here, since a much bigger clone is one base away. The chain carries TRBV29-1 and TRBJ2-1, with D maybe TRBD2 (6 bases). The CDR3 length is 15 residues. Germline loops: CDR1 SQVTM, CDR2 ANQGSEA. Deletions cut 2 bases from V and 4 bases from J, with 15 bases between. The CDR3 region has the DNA TGCAGCGTTGAAAACCGACTAGTGGTTTACAATGAGCAGTTCTTC. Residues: CSVENRLVVYNEQFF.

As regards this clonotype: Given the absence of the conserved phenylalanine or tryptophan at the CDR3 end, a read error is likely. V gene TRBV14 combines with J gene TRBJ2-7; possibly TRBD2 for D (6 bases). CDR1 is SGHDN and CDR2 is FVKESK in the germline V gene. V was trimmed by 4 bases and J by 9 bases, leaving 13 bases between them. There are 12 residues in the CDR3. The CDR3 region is CASSPLGSVQYL. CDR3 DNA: TGTGCCAGCAGCCCCCTCGGGAGTGTGCAGTACCTC.

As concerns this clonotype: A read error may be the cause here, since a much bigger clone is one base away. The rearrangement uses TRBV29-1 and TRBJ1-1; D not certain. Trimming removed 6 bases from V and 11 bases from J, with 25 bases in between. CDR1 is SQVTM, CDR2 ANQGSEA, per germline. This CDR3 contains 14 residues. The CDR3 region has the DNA TGCAGCGTCACCATCGGCTCGGGAGACATGAGGGCTTTCTTT. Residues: CSVTIGSGDMRAFF.

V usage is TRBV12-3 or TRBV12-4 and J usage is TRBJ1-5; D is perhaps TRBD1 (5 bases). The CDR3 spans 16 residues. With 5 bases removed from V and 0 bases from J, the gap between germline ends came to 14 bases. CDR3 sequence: CASSLATGFSNQPQHF. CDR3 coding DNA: TGTGCCAGCAGTCTCGCTACAGGATTTAGCAATCAGCCCCAGCATTTT.

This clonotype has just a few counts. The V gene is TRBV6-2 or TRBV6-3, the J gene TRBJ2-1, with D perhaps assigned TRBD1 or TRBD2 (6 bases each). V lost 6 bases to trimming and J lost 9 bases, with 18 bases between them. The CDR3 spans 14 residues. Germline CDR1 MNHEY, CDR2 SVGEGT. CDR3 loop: CASRPTGATCEQFF. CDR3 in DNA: TGTGCCAGCAGACCAACGGGGGCCACCTGTGAGCAGTTCTTC.

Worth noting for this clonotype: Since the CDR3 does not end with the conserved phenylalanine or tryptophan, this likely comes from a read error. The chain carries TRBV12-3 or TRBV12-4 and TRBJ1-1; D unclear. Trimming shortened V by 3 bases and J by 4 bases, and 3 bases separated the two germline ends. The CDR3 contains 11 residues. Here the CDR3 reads CASSLTTEAFY. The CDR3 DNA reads TGTGCCAGCAGTTTGACCACTGAAGCTTTCTAT.

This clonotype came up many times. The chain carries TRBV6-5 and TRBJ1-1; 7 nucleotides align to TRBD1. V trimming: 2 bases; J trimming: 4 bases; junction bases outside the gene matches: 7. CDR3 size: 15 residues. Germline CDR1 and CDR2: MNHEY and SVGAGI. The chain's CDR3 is CASSYRGQLPTEAFF. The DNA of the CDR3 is TGTGCCAGCAGTTACCGGGGACAGTTACCCACTGAAGCTTTCTTT.

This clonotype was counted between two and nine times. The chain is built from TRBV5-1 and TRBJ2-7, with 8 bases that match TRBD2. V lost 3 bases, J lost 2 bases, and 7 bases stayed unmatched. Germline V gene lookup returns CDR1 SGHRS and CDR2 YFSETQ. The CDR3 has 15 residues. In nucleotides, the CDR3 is TGCGCCAGCAGCTGGTCAGCTAGCGGGCCCTACGAGCAGTACTTC. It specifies CASSWSASGPYEQYF.

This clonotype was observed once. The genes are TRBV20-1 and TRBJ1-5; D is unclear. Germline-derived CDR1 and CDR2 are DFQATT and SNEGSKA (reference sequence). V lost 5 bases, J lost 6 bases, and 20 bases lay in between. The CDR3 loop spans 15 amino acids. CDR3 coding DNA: TGCAGTGCTGGAAGGACCCCGAGGGCAGCTCAGCCCCAGCATTTT. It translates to CSAGRTPRAAQPQHF.

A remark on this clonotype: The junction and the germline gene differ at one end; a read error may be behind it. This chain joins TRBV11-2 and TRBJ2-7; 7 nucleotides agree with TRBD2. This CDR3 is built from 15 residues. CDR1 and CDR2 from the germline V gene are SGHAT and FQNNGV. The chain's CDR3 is CASRNLAALPYEQYF. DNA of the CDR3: TGTGCCAGCAGAAATCTAGCGGCCCTCCCCTATGAGCAGTACTTC.